The source of this T cell receptor (beta chain) is a study of naive and memory T cell subsets. Study-wide results and caveats: This RNA-based method may be sensitive to activation-related transcript changes.

A UMI-containing oligonucleotide was joined by 3' ligation to the TCR cDNA template. Whole blood, 2.5 ml, came from adult healthy volunteers. The sample holds a few counts of this clonotype. Its matching antigen is unknown. Amplification of ligated cDNA took four PCR rounds with SP2 and nested alpha and beta constant primers. TCRdb re-called the 5' RACE reads through MiXCR, storing one row per CDR3 protein. The sample yields 50,000 to 60,000 distinct CDR3 sequences, more than 7.5% seen once. Deletions cut 6 bases from V and 3 bases from J, with 6 bases between. Germline V gene data show CDR1 as LNHDA and CDR2 as SQIVND (reference sequence). The CDR3 consists of 12 residues.

V is TRBV19 and J is TRBJ1-5; no reliable D call. The receptor comes from a female donor in good health. The DNA of the CDR3 is TGTGCCAGTAGCTTCTTCAATCAGCCCCAGCATTTT. Amino acids: CASSFFNQPQHF. Filled out from reference TRBV19 and TRBJ1-5, the complete variable domain reads DGGITQSPKYLFRKEGQNVTLSCEQNLNHDAMYWYRQDPGQGLRLIYYSQIVNDFQKGDIAEGYSVSREKKESFPLTVTSAQKNPTAFYLCASSFFNQPQHFGDGTRLSIL.